This T cell receptor beta chain comes out of a study of blood T cell repertoires in COVID-19. As for the study in general: Researchers got acute and convalescent COVID-19 samples from the United States, Italy and Spain.

Some clones are missing from TCRdb's copy, which holds only in-frame ones; the method was immunoSEQ multiplex PCR. The table lists 450,000 or so clones, less than 95% of them singletons, with more than 0.55% in the top ten. The CDR3 has 12 residues. The V gene lost 6 bases and the J gene lost 6 bases, with 12 bases spanning the gap. CDR1 MDHEN and CDR2 SYDVKM come from the germline V gene. Everyone who took part was roughly 18 to 89 years old, and they came from fewer than 25 US areas. The specimen sequenced was PBMCs or T cells enriched from blood (not recorded which). The chain combines TRBV28 with TRBJ2-7; no reliable D call. The receptor comes from a man aged 18 to 30 who had recovered from COVID-19. The DNA of the CDR3 is TGTGCCAGCAGGGCGGATCGACCCGAGCAGTACTTC. Amino acids: CASRADRPEQYF.